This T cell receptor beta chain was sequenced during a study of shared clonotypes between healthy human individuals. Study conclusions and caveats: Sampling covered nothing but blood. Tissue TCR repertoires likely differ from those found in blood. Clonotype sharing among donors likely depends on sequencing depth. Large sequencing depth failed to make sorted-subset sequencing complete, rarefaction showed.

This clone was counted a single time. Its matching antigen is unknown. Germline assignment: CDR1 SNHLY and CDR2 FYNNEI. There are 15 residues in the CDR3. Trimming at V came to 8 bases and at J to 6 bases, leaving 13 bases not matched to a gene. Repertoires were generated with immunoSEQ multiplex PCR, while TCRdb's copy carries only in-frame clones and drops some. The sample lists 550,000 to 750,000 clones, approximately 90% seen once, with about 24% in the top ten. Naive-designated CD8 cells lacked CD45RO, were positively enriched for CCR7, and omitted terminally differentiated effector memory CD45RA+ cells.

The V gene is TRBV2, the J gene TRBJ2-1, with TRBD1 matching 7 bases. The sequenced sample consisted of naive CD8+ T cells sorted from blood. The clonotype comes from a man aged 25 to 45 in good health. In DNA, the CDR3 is TGTGCCAGCGAGAGGGGGCGGAATCGGGGCAATGAGCAGTTCTTC. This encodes CASERGRNRGNEQFF.